Sequencing of this T cell receptor (beta chain) was carried out in a study of regulatory T cells in long-lasting Graves disease. Overall study results and limits: TRBV28, TRBJ1-2 and TRBJ2-5 were segments that persistent disease favored.

Sequencing libraries for TCR beta were prepared with iRepertoire HTBI primers and Arm-PCR of CDR3 regions. TCRdb re-derived calls from the multiplex PCR reads in MiXCR, one entry per CDR3 protein. This table has around 460,000 distinct CDR3 sequences, around a fifth appearing once. Time point of the sample: persistent/refractory GD, antithyroid drugs over 5 years with positive TRAb. Construction of the TCR library relied on RNA isolated from PBMCs. In this sample, this clonotype turned up many times. As yet, its antigen is unknown. The CDR3 consists of 15 residues. After removal of 6 bases from V and 3 bases from J, the junction contained 5 bases not matched to a gene. Per germline, CDR1 MDHEN and CDR2 SYDVKM.

The chain uses TRBV28 and TRBJ2-6; TRBD2 matches 7 bases. The material was peripheral blood mononuclear cells (PBMCs), obtained when the disease was refractory, from a patient treated with antithyroid drugs. The TCR originated in a female donor with Graves disease. CDR3 nucleotide sequence: TGTGCCAGCAGAACCGGGGAGGGTGGGGCCAACGTCCTGACTTTC. Translated, it gives CASRTGEGGANVLTF.